Shown below are 3 T cell receptor beta chains from a single sample sequenced in a study of shared clonotypes between healthy human individuals. Generated by immunoSEQ multiplex PCR, the TCRdb table keeps only in-frame clones and is missing some. The sample comprises fewer than 2.5 million clones, 80% to 95% of which are singletons, and around 0.4% rests with the top ten. Material for sequencing was naive CD4+ T cells from PBMCs. Stated subset: CD45RA+ positively selected. The receptors come from a man in his late teens or twenties in good health. Some clones in this sample may be carry-over from other donors' samples.

This chain connects TRBV5-1 to TRBJ1-2, with TRBD1 matching over 7 bases. In germline, CDR1 is SGHRS, CDR2 YFSETQ. Germline trimming cut 0 bases from V and 1 base from J; bases unmatched to any gene: 6. The CDR3 contains 16 residues. CDR3: CASSLVEGAFNYGYTF. CDR3 DNA: TGCGCCAGCAGCTTGGTTGAGGGGGCCTTTAACTATGGCTACACCTTC. Filled out from reference TRBV5-1 and TRBJ1-2, the complete variable domain reads KAGVTQTPRYLIKTRGQQVTLSCSPISGHRSVSWYQQTPGQGLQFLFEYFSETQRNKGNFPGRFSGRQFSNSRSEMNVSTLELGDSALYLCASSLVEGAFNYGYTFGSGTRLTVV.

V is TRBV5-1 and J is TRBJ2-1; 7 bases line up with TRBD1. Germline CDR1 reads SGHRS; CDR2 reads YFSETQ. Trimming removed 3 bases from V and 9 bases from J; junction bases left unmatched: 6. The CDR3 has 13 amino acids. CDR3 DNA: TGCGCCAGCAGCTCCACAGGGGTCGGTGAGCAGTTCTTC. Its translation is CASSSTGVGEQFF.

V usage is TRBV5-4 and J usage is TRBJ1-2; 7 bases are a match to TRBD1. CDR3 length equals 14 residues. Germline CDR1 reads SGHNT; CDR2 reads YYREEE (reference sequence). Unmatched junction bases numbered 14, after V lost 2 bases and J lost 13 bases. CDR3 region: CASSLGTASTRFTF. DNA of the CDR3: TGTGCCAGCAGCTTAGGGACAGCCTCAACCCGCTTCACCTTC.